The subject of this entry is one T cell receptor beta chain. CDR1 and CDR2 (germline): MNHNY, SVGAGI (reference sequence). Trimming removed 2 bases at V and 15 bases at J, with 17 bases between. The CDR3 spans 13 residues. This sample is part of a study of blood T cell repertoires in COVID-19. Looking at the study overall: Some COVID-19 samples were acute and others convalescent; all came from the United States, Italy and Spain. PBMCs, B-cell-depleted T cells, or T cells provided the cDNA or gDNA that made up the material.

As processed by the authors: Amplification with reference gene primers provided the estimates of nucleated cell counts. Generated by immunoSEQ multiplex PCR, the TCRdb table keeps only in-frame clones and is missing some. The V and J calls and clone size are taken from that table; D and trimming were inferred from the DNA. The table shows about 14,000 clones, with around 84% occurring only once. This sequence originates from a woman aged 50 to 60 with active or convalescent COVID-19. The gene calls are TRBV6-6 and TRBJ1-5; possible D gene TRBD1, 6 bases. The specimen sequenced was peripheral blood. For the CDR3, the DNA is TGTGCCAGCAGTTACGGAGGACAGCGGCTCTCGCATTTT. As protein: CASSYGGQRLSHF.